A single sample gave rise to the 25 T cell receptor beta chains below, sequenced in a study of blood T cell repertoires in COVID-19. Clones were read by immunoSEQ multiplex PCR, and TCRdb kept only the in-frame ones, dropping some. The table shows about 210,000 clones, with around 81% occurring only once. The sample comprised peripheral blood. The receptors were gathered from a woman in her seventies with acute or convalescent COVID-19.

The chain links TRBV30 to TRBJ2-2; TRBD2 matches 7 bases. Germline V gene lookup returns CDR1 GTSNPN and CDR2 SVGIG (reference sequence). The V gene end was trimmed by 4 bases and the J gene end by 4 bases; junction bases not matched to a gene: 9. The CDR3 runs to 15 residues. The CDR3 coding sequence is TGTGCCTGGACCTACCGGGACTATGTCACCGGGGAGCTGTTTTTT. Translation gives CAWTYRDYVTGELFF.

The chain uses TRBV24-1 and TRBJ2-3, with D possibly matching TRBD2 (6 bases). Trimming removed 6 bases from V and 7 bases from J, with 13 bases in between. Per germline, CDR1 KGHDR and CDR2 SFDVKD. The CDR3 covers 13 residues. CDR3 in DNA: TGTGCCACCAGTCCCAGTCGCGGGAATACGCAGTATTTT. Its protein is CATSPSRGNTQYF.

This clone was picked up a small number of times. The J gene is TRBJ2-2, the V gene TRBV3-1 (or the pseudogene TRBV3-2); D not resolved. The V end lost 4 bases, the J end lost 3 bases, and 6 bases lay between the germline ends. Germline V gene sequence: CDR1 LGHDT, CDR2 YNNKEL (reference sequence). The CDR3 length is 13 residues. Here the CDR3 reads CASSPLDTGELFF. The DNA for the CDR3 is TGTGCCAGCAGCCCATTAGACACCGGGGAGCTGTTTTTT.

The rearrangement links TRBV24-1 to TRBJ2-3; TRBD1 matches 9 bases. Germline CDR1 is KGHDR and CDR2 is SFDVKD. V gave up 4 bases and J gave up 3 bases; unmatched junction bases: 10. The CDR3 extends over 17 amino acids. CDR3 in amino acids: CATSEHPGQGETDTQYF. The CDR3 DNA follows: TGTGCCACCAGTGAACATCCGGGACAGGGTGAAACAGATACGCAGTATTTT.

V usage is TRBV24-1 and J usage is TRBJ1-5, with TRBD1 matching 10 bases. The V gene end was trimmed by 3 bases and the J gene end by 3 bases; junction bases not matched to a gene: 7. Germline CDR1 KGHDR, CDR2 SFDVKD. This CDR3 is built from 17 residues. CDR3 sequence: CATSDRGQGLHNQPQHF. CDR3 bases: TGTGCCACCAGTGATCGGGGACAGGGGCTACACAATCAGCCCCAGCATTTT.

This clone was detected many times. The chain combines TRBV7-2 with TRBJ2-1; 10 positions match TRBD2. The V gene end was trimmed by 3 bases and the J gene end by 10 bases; junction bases not matched to a gene: 9. In germline, CDR1 is SGHTA, CDR2 FQGNSA. The CDR3 has 15 residues. The CDR3 coding sequence is TGTGCCAGCAGCTTTGACAGCGGGGGGGCGGAGGAGCAGTTCTTC. Protein: CASSFDSGGAEEQFF. The full variable domain, its missing parts supplied by reference TRBV7-2 and TRBJ2-1, is GAGVSQSPSNKVTEKGKDVELRCDPISGHTALYWYRQSLGQGLEFLIYFQGNSAPDKSGLPSDRFSAERTGGSVSTLTIQRTQQEDSAVYLCASSFDSGGAEEQFFGPGTRLTVL.

The gene calls are TRBV6-5 and TRBJ2-1; 8 nucleotides agree with TRBD1. V lost 5 bases, J lost 6 bases, and 9 bases stayed unmatched. The CDR3 length is 15 residues. The germline V gene encodes CDR1 MNHEY and CDR2 SVGAGI. The CDR3 reads CASSTQGAMFNEQFF. CDR3 DNA sequence: TGTGCCAGCAGTACCCAGGGGGCGATGTTCAATGAGCAGTTCTTC.

The chain carries TRBV5-1 and TRBJ2-3; 8 bases agree with TRBD2. The germline V gene has CDR1 SGHRS and CDR2 YFSETQ. The CDR3 has 18 amino acids. After removal of 4 bases from V and 1 base from J, the junction contained 14 bases not matched to a gene. The CDR3 spells CASSPLPLSTSGTDTQYF. The CDR3 DNA is TGCGCCAGCAGCCCCCTACCCCTTTCGACTAGCGGCACAGATACGCAGTATTTT.

This clone has only a few counts. This chain uses TRBV9 with TRBJ1-2; D unclear. Looked up from germline, CDR1 is SGDLS and CDR2 is YYNGEE. The CDR3 length is 15 residues. Trimming stripped 1 base from V and 6 bases from J, with 16 bases between. CDR3: CASSVTAVGKDGYTF. CDR3 coding DNA: TGTGCCAGCAGCGTAACAGCCGTGGGTAAGGATGGCTACACCTTC.

This clone was picked up many times. V gene TRBV10-1 combines with J gene TRBJ2-2; D is possibly TRBD2 (6 bases). Germline V lookup: CDR1 WNHNN, CDR2 SYGVQD (reference sequence). CDR3 length: 14 amino acids. The ends were cut back, 3 bases at V and 2 bases at J, with 7 bases in the middle. The chain's CDR3 is CASSDGSNTGELFF. CDR3 sequence (DNA): TGCGCCAGCAGTGACGGGAGCAACACCGGGGAGCTGTTTTTT.

Comment on this clone: At the DNA level, this CDR3 is encoded by other sequences in the same sample as well. The chain has TRBV6-5 and TRBJ1-4; 7 nucleotides agree with TRBD1. CDR1 MNHEY and CDR2 SVGAGI come from the germline V gene. Trimming removed 5 bases from V and 8 bases from J; junction bases left unmatched: 8. The CDR3 totals 14 residues. CDR3 in amino acids: CASSRQGVGEKLFF. CDR3 coding DNA: TGTGCCAGCAGTAGACAGGGCGTAGGGGAAAAACTGTTTTTT.

CDR3 in DNA: TGTGCCAGTAGTATAGCGTGGCAGGGGGCCGCTTCTACTTTCTTT. Amino acids: CASSIAWQGAASTFF. The rearrangement uses TRBV19 and TRBJ1-1, with 8 positions matching TRBD1. In germline, CDR1 is LNHDA, CDR2 SQIVND (reference sequence). The junction had 13 bases not matched to a gene; V was cut back by 1 base and J by 12 bases. The CDR3 has 15 residues.

Only one count was recorded for this clone. The CDR3 here is CASSPGRGVTDTQYF. Written as DNA, the CDR3 is TGTGCCAGCAGCCCCGGCCGCGGGGTGACAGATACGCAGTATTTT. The V call is TRBV7-3, the J call TRBJ2-3, with D possibly TRBD2 on 6 matching bases. Germline V lookup: CDR1 SGHTA, CDR2 FQGTGA. The V and J ends lost 5 bases and 3 bases respectively, with 15 bases between them. This CDR3 spans 15 amino acids.

This clone has ten or more counts. The chain joins TRBV30 to TRBJ2-7; possible D gene TRBD1, 5 bases. The V and J ends lost 1 base and 9 bases respectively, with 13 bases between them. This CDR3 spans 12 amino acids. Germline V CDR1 and CDR2: GTSNPN, SVGIG (reference sequence). The CDR3 nucleotides are TGTGCCTGGAGTGGTCAGGGAACCAGGCAGTACGTC. Translated: CAWSGQGTRQYV.

This chain links TRBV10-3 with TRBJ1-1, with 7 bases matching TRBD1. CDR3 length equals 14 residues. The V gene end was trimmed by 7 bases and the J gene end by 1 base; junction bases not matched to a gene: 6. Germline V gives CDR1 ENHRY, CDR2 SYGVKD. CDR3 sequence reads: CAINRQGGNTEAFF. The CDR3 DNA sequence: TGTGCCATCAATCGACAGGGTGGGAACACTGAAGCTTTCTTT.

The chain employs TRBV2 and TRBJ2-7, with D possibly TRBD1 on 6 matching bases. The CDR3 loop spans 13 amino acids. Trimming shortened V by 5 bases and J by 5 bases, and 13 bases separated the two germline ends. Germline loops: CDR1 SNHLY, CDR2 FYNNEI. The CDR3 protein is CASSLLQGHEQYF. The DNA for the CDR3 is TGTGCCAGCAGTTTACTACAGGGCCACGAGCAGTACTTC.

The V and J genes are TRBV7-6 and TRBJ2-7, with 7 bases matching TRBD1. The CDR3 length is 15 residues. The germline CDR1 and CDR2 sequences are SGHVS and FNYEAQ. With V trimmed by 5 bases and J by 5 bases, 12 bases remained unmatched. The CDR3, as DNA: TGTGCCAGCAGCCCCAGGACAGGCCCCTGGAACGAGCAGTACTTC. This translates into CASSPRTGPWNEQYF. Using reference TRBV7-6 and TRBJ2-7 for the parts outside the CDR3, the full variable domain is GAGVSQSPRYKVTKRGQDVALRCDPISGHVSLYWYRQALGQGPEFLTYFNYEAQQDKSGLPNDRFSAERPEGSISTLTIQRTEQRDSAMYRCASSPRTGPWNEQYFGPGTRLTVT.

This chain uses TRBV7-2 with TRBJ2-5, with unresolved D. Trimming stripped 2 bases from V and 4 bases from J, with 17 bases between. The CDR3 contains 16 residues. Germline CDR1 and CDR2: SGHTA and FQGNSA. In nucleotides, the CDR3 is TGTGCCAGCAGCTTACGGGTTCCCAGCGTGGGAGAGACCCAGTACTTC. It yields the protein CASSLRVPSVGETQYF.

This chain joins TRBV20-1 and TRBJ1-1; TRBD1 is a possible D gene (6 bases). The V and J ends lost 3 bases and 7 bases respectively, with 18 bases between them. Germline values: CDR1 DFQATT, CDR2 SNEGSKA (reference sequence). The CDR3 spans 14 residues. CDR3 loop: CSASEQGKSNEAFF. In nucleotides, the CDR3 is TGCAGTGCTAGTGAACAGGGAAAGTCAAATGAAGCTTTCTTT.

The rearrangement uses TRBV4-1 and TRBJ1-2; 11 nucleotides agree with TRBD1. V lost 5 bases and J lost 5; bases outside the gene matches: 4. Germline assignment: CDR1 MGHRA and CDR2 YSYEKL. CDR3 length: 14 residues. The CDR3 region is CASSSGTGGYGYTF. CDR3 nucleotides: TGCGCCAGCAGCTCCGGGACAGGGGGTTATGGCTACACCTTC.

This chain uses TRBV5-6 with TRBJ2-1; 8 bases agree with TRBD2. Germline-derived CDR1 and CDR2 are SGHDT and YYEEEE. CDR3 length: 15 amino acids. The junction had 7 bases not matched to a gene; V was cut back by 2 bases and J by 6 bases. CDR3 nucleotide sequence: TGTGCCAGCAGCTTACCCGGGACTAGAGTCAATGAGCAGTTCTTC. Protein: CASSLPGTRVNEQFF.

The genes are TRBV19 and TRBJ1-4, with a weak D call TRBD1 (5 bases). The CDR3 is made up of 15 amino acids. Germline V gives CDR1 LNHDA, CDR2 SQIVND (reference sequence). The germline V and J ends were trimmed by 3 bases and 0 bases, with 8 bases remaining between them. The CDR3 reads CASSIQGATNEKLFF. The DNA of the CDR3 is TGTGCCAGTAGTATCCAAGGGGCAACTAATGAAAAACTGTTTTTT.

J is TRBJ1-2 and V is TRBV12-5; D not certain. The germline gives CDR1 LGHNT, CDR2 FRNRAP. The CDR3 sequence is 13 residues long. Trimming pared 6 bases from V and 5 bases from J, leaving 13 bases between. DNA of the CDR3: TGTGCTAGTGGACCGACGGGGAAATATGGCTACACCTTC. Translating gives CASGPTGKYGYTF.

The chain combines TRBV30 with TRBJ2-3; TRBD2 aligns across 9 bases. The CDR3 has 15 residues. The V gene end was trimmed by 0 bases and the J gene end by 6 bases; junction bases not matched to a gene: 7. CDR1 is GTSNPN and CDR2 is SVGIG in the germline V gene (reference sequence). CDR3 sequence (DNA): TGTGCCTGGAGTGTAGCGGGGGGAGTGTTGGATACGCAGTATTTT. Its translation: CAWSVAGGVLDTQYF.

The chain is built from TRBV4-2 and TRBJ2-5; the D gene is possibly TRBD2 (5 bases). This CDR3 has 12 residues. V was shortened by 1 base and J by 5 bases, with 5 bases between the two germline ends. CDR1 and CDR2 (germline): LGHNA, YNFKEQ. This CDR3 reads CASSQGGETQYF. CDR3 coding DNA: TGTGCCAGCAGCCAAGGAGGGGAGACCCAGTACTTC.